This T cell receptor (beta chain) was recovered during a study of vaccination and CD4 T cells after COVID-19. The Oncomine TCR Beta short-read assay was applied to DNA of cultured CD4+ T cells. Using its own MiXCR run on the PCR reads, TCRdb lists one record per CDR3 protein. The data contain tens of thousands of distinct CDR3 sequences, roughly 42% of them singletons. V trimming: 4 bases; J trimming: 3 bases; junction bases outside the gene matches: 5. The CDR3 runs to 15 residues. Per germline, CDR1 WNHNN and CDR2 SYGVQD (reference sequence). To note about this clonotype: As yet, its antigen is unknown.

Sample treatment: approximately 9-day PBMC culture with coronavirus spike peptide pools or control peptides (ViraFEST assay). The gene calls are TRBV10-1 and TRBJ2-2; 7 bases agree with TRBD2. This sequence was found in a human donor who had recovered from COVID-19. Specimen: CD4+ T cells from blood, cultured in vitro. CDR3 amino acids: CASSVASGDTGELFF. CDR3 coding DNA: TGCGCCAGCAGTGTGGCTAGCGGAGACACCGGGGAGCTGTTTTTT.